This T cell receptor beta chain comes out of a study of cytotoxic CD8 clonotypes in ibrutinib-treated CLL. Study context: Among patients, around 25 responded partially and 2 completely; around 15 then stayed remitted and some twelve progressed after median roughly 73 months. After a median about 13 months on treatment (6 to 36), response samples were drawn. Samples showed on average roughly 260,000 productive templates and about 94,000 productive rearrangements. Study-wide results and caveats: Public clonotypes occurred uncommonly; on treatment, they contracted or remained stable.

Sequenced by immunoSEQ multiplex PCR; TCRdb stores in-frame clones only, minus some. The repertoire holds tens of thousands of clones, with under 80% as singletons. Note on this clone: The target antigen is unknown.

This clonotype was sampled from a human donor with chronic lymphocytic leukemia. The source material was PBMCs, sampled before ibrutinib treatment.

The CDR3 DNA reads as TGTGCCAGCAGCTTCCAAGCGGGAGCGGGGTCAGATACGCAGTATTTT. Protein sequence: CASSFQAGAGSDTQYF. This chain connects TRBV7-2 to TRBJ2-3, with 8 bases identical to TRBD2. CDR1 is SGHTA and CDR2 is FQGNSA in the germline V gene. The trim removed 3 bases at V and 4 bases at J, leaving 9 bases unmatched. The CDR3 is 16 amino acids.